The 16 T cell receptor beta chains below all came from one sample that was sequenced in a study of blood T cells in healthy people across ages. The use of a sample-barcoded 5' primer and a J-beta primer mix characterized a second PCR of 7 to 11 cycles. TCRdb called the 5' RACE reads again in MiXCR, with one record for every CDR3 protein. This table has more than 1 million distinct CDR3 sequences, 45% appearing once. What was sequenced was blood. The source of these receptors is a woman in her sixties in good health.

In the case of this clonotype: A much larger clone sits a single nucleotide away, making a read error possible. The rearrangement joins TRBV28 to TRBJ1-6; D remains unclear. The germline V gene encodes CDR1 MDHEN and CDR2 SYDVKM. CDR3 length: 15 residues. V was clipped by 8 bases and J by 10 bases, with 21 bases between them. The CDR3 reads CASGSLRIGRSPLHF. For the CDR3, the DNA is TGTGCCAGCGGCTCCCTTCGGATCGGGCGGTCACCCCTCCACTTT.

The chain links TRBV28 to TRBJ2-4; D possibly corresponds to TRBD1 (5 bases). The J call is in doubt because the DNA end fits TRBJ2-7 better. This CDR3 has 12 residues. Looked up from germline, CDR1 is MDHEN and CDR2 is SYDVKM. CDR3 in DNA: TGTGCCAGCACAGGGCTAGTTTACGAGCAGTACTTC. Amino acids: CASTGLVYEQYF.

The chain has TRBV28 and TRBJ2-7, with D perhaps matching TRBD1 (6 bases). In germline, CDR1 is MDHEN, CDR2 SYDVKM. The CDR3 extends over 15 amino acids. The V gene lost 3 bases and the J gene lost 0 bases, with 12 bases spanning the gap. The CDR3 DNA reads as TGTGCCAGCAGTTTCGTTGGGGGCCGCTCCTACGAGCAGTACTTC. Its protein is CASSFVGGRSYEQYF.

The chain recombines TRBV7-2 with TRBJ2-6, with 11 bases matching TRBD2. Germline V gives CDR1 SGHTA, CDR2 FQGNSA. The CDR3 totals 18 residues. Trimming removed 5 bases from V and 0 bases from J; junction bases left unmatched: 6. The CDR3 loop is CASSLRLAGISGANVLTF. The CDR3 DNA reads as TGTGCCAGCAGCCTGAGACTAGCGGGAATCTCTGGGGCCAACGTCCTGACTTTC.

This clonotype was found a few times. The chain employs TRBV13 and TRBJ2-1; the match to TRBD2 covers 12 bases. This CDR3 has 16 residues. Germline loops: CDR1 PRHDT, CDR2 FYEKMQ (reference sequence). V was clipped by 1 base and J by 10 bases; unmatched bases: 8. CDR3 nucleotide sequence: TGTGCCAGCAGCTTAGTGCTAGCGGGAGGGCCTAGCGAGCAGTTCTTC. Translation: CASSLVLAGGPSEQFF.

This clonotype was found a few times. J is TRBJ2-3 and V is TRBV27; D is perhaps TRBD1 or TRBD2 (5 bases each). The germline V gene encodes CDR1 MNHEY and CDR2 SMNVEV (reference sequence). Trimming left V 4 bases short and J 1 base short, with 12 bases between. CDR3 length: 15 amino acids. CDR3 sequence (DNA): TGTGCCAGCAGTTATGAGGGCAGGGGCACAGATACGCAGTATTTT. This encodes CASSYEGRGTDTQYF.

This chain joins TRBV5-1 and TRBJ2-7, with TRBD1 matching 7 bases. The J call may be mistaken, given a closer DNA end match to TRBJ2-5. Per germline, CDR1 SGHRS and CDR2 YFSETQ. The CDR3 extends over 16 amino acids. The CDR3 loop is CASSLGHRGGQETQYF. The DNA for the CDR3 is TGCGCCAGCAGCTTGGGTCACAGGGGTGGACAAGAGACCCAGTACTTC.

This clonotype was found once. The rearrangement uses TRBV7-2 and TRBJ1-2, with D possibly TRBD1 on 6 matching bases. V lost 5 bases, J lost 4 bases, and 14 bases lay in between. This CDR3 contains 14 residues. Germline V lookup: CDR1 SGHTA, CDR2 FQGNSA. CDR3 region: CASSTYRVPYGYTF. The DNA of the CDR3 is TGTGCCAGCAGCACTTACAGGGTTCCCTATGGCTACACCTTC.

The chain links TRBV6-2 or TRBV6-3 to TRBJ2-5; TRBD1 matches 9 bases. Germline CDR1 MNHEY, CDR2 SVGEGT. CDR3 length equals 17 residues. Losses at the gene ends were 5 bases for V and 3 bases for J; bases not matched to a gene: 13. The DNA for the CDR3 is TGTGCCAGCAGTCTTGACGGGCCGGGACAGGGAAAAGAGACCCAGTACTTC. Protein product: CASSLDGPGQGKETQYF.

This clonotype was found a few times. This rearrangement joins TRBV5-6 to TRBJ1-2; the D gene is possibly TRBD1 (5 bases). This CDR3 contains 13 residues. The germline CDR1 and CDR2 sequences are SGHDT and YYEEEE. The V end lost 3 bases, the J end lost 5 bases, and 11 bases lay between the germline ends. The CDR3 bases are TGTGCCAGCAGCTCACAGGACGAGTATGGCTACACCTTC. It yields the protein CASSSQDEYGYTF.

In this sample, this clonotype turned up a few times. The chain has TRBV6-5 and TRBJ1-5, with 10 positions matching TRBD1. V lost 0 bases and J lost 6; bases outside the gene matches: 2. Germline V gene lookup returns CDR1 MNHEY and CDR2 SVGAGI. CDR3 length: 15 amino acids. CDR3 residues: CASSYSGQGRQPQHF. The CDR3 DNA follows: TGTGCCAGCAGTTACTCGGGACAGGGGCGTCAGCCCCAGCATTTT.

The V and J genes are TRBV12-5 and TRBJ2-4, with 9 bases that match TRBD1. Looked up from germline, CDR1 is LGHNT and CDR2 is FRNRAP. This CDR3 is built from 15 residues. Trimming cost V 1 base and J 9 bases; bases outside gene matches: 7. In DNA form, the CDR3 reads TGTGCTAGTGGTTTGGGGACAGGGGTCGTGGGCATTCAGTACTTC. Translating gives CASGLGTGVVGIQYF.

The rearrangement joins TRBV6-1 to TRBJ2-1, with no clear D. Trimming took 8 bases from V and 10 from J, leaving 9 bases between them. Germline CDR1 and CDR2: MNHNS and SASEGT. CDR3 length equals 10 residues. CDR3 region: CASGFSEQFF. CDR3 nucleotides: TGTGCCAGCGGCTTCAGCGAGCAGTTCTTC.

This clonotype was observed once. The CDR3 sequence: CASSPTRGSTYEQYF. The CDR3 nucleotides are TGTGCCAGCAGTCCTACAAGGGGATCAACCTACGAGCAGTACTTC. The chain uses TRBV7-2 and TRBJ2-7; perhaps TRBD1 as D (5 bases). The ends were cut back, 6 bases at V and 2 bases at J, with 17 bases in the middle. This CDR3 contains 15 residues. CDR1 is SGHTA, CDR2 FQGNSA, per germline. The whole variable domain, remainder taken from reference TRBV7-2 and TRBJ2-7, is GAGVSQSPSNKVTEKGKDVELRCDPISGHTALYWYRQSLGQGLEFLIYFQGNSAPDKSGLPSDRFSAERTGGSVSTLTIQRTQQEDSAVYLCASSPTRGSTYEQYFGPGTRLTVT.

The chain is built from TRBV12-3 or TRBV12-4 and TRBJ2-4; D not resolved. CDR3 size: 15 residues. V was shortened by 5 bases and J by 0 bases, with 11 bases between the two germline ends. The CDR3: CASSLQVLAKNIQYF. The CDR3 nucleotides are TGTGCCAGCAGTCTCCAGGTACTAGCCAAAAACATTCAGTACTTC.

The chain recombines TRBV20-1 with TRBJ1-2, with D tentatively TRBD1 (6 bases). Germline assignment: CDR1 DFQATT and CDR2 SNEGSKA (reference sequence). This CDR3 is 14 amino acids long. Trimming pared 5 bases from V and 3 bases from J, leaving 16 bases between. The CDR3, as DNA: TGCAGTGCTCCCCTCCTACAGGGACACTATGGCTACACCTTC. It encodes CSAPLLQGHYGYTF.